A single sample is the source of the 18 T cell receptor beta chains below, sequenced in a study of T-cell memory formation after mild COVID-19. TCRdb ran MiXCR on the 5' RACE reads and lists one entry per CDR3 protein. The table lists about 400,000 distinct CDR3 sequences, 20% to 25% of them singletons, with around 9.5% in the top ten. The sequenced material came from PBMCs or a T cell subset sorted from them (not recorded which). The source of these receptors is an adult woman who had mild COVID-19 (a few samples of this study predate the infection). Cell type and time point are not known.

This chain links TRBV7-2 with TRBJ1-5; D is undetermined. Germline V gene data show CDR1 as SGHTA and CDR2 as FQGNSA. V lost 2 bases and J 4 bases, leaving 9 bases between the germline ends. CDR3 size: 14 residues. This CDR3 reads CASSLRAGNQPQHF. Here the CDR3 DNA reads TGTGCCAGCAGCTTAAGGGCAGGAAATCAGCCCCAGCATTTT.

This clonotype has a handful of counts. The chain couples TRBV7-9 to TRBJ1-4; TRBD1 agrees at 8 bases. The CDR3 has 15 residues. Germline V gives CDR1 SEHNR, CDR2 FQNEAQ (reference sequence). The V segment lost 5 bases and the J segment 2 bases; nucleotides outside the gene matches: 4. The CDR3 reads CASSPTGGTNEKLFF. The CDR3 DNA sequence: TGTGCCAGCAGCCCCACAGGGGGTACTAATGAAAAACTGTTTTTT. Full variable domain (rest looked up from reference TRBV7-9 and TRBJ1-4): DTGVSQNPRHKITKRGQNVTFRCDPISEHNRLYWYRQTLGQGPEFLTYFQNEAQLEKSRLLSDRFSAERPKGSFSTLEIQRTEQGDSAMYLCASSPTGGTNEKLFFGSGTQLSVL.

The V gene is TRBV4-1, the J gene TRBJ1-5, with D possibly being TRBD1 (5 bases). CDR1 is MGHRA, CDR2 YSYEKL, per germline. The V and J ends lost 1 base and 3 bases respectively, with 7 bases between them. This CDR3 region has 14 residues. CDR3 nucleotides: TGCGCCAGCAGCCAAGCAGGGACCAATCAGCCCCAGCATTTT. Its translation: CASSQAGTNQPQHF.

This clonotype was detected only a few times. The chain has TRBV7-3 and TRBJ2-2; D might be TRBD1 or TRBD2, each matching 6 bases. The CDR3 runs 14 residues. Trimming took 1 base from V and 6 from J, leaving 9 bases between them. CDR1 and CDR2 from the germline V gene are SGHTA and FQGTGA. The CDR3 sequence is CASSLKGGSGELFF. DNA of the CDR3: TGTGCCAGCAGCTTAAAGGGGGGATCCGGGGAGCTGTTTTTT. The full variable domain, completed using reference TRBV7-3 and TRBJ2-2, is GAGVSQTPSNKVTEKGKYVELRCDPISGHTALYWYRQSLGQGPEFLIYFQGTGAADDSGLPNDRFFAVRPEGSVSTLKIQRTERGDSAVYLCASSLKGGSGELFFGEGSRLTVL.

V and J are TRBV11-2 and TRBJ2-7; tentatively, D is TRBD1 or TRBD2 (6 bases each). The CDR3 length is 14 residues. Germline V lookup: CDR1 SGHAT, CDR2 FQNNGV. The V gene lost 7 bases and the J gene lost 2 bases, with 15 bases spanning the gap. CDR3: CASTEGGSTYEQYF. The DNA of the CDR3 is TGTGCCAGCACCGAAGGGGGGTCCACCTACGAGCAGTACTTC.

The rearrangement uses TRBV5-1 and TRBJ2-3; D possibly corresponds to TRBD2 (6 bases). This CDR3 has 14 residues. CDR1 and CDR2 (germline): SGHRS, YFSETQ. Trimming shortened V by 3 bases and J by 5 bases, and 13 bases separated the two germline ends. This CDR3 is CASSWGVEGDTQYF. In DNA form, the CDR3 reads TGCGCCAGCAGCTGGGGCGTGGAGGGAGATACGCAGTATTTT.

This clonotype was counted ten times or more. The V and J genes are TRBV3-1 and TRBJ2-2; TRBD1 matches 10 bases. V was pared by 2 bases and J by 7 bases, with 7 bases of the junction left unmatched. The CDR3 is 16 amino acids. CDR1 and CDR2 from the germline V gene are LGHDT and YNNKEL (reference sequence). The CDR3 loop reads CASSQPATGGFGELFF. The CDR3 coding sequence is TGTGCCAGCAGCCAACCGGCGACAGGGGGCTTCGGGGAGCTGTTTTTT.

V gene TRBV24-1 combines with J gene TRBJ2-1, with D perhaps TRBD1 (6 bases). The germline CDR1 and CDR2 sequences are KGHDR and SFDVKD. The V end was cut by 6 bases, the J end by 7 bases, with 18 bases between. The CDR3 has 15 residues. The CDR3 nucleotides are TGTGCCACCAGTCATATACGAGGGGGTGGGAATGAGCAGTTCTTC. Its translation is CATSHIRGGGNEQFF.

The chain uses TRBV5-1 and TRBJ2-5; no firm D call. Trimming stripped 3 bases from V and 5 bases from J, with 8 bases between. CDR1 and CDR2 from the germline V gene are SGHRS and YFSETQ. The CDR3 has 12 amino acids. The CDR3 sequence: CASSWSSETQYF. The CDR3 DNA is TGCGCCAGCAGCTGGAGTAGTGAGACCCAGTACTTC. The complete variable domain, with remaining parts taken from reference TRBV5-1 and TRBJ2-5, reads KAGVTQTPRYLIKTRGQQVTLSCSPISGHRSVSWYQQTPGQGLQFLFEYFSETQRNKGNFPGRFSGRQFSNSRSEMNVSTLELGDSALYLCASSWSSETQYFGPGTRLLVL.

This clonotype has a handful of counts. The chain is built from TRBV7-9 and TRBJ2-7; D possibly matches TRBD1 or TRBD2 (5 bases each). The V and J ends lost 4 bases and 0 bases respectively, with 13 bases between them. This CDR3 contains 15 residues. CDR1 and CDR2 from the germline V gene are SEHNR and FQNEAQ (reference sequence). CDR3 sequence (DNA): TGTGCCAGCAGCTCCGAGGGGCGCGGCTCCTACGAGCAGTACTTC. Translation: CASSSEGRGSYEQYF.

This clonotype was recorded a few times. The genes are TRBV5-4 and TRBJ1-2; TRBD1 matches at 7 bases. CDR1 is SGHNT and CDR2 is YYREEE in the germline V gene (reference sequence). V lost 5 bases to trimming and J lost 1 base; unmatched junction nucleotides: 11. The length of the CDR3 is 16 residues. CDR3 bases: TGTGCCAGCAGGGAGGTAGGGGGCGGCCTTAACTATGGCTACACCTTC. Protein product: CASREVGGGLNYGYTF.

This clonotype was counted between two and nine times. The gene calls are TRBV7-2 and TRBJ2-5; TRBD2 matches 11 bases. Trimming cost V 4 bases and J 2 bases; bases outside gene matches: 3. Germline V gene lookup returns CDR1 SGHTA and CDR2 FQGNSA. The CDR3 is 15 residues long. CDR3 bases: TGTGCCAGCAGCTCGACTAGCGGGGTACAAGAGACCCAGTACTTC. Encoded protein: CASSSTSGVQETQYF.

This clonotype has more than one count but fewer than ten. DNA of the CDR3: TGCAGTGCTAGTTCCGGGGGCGCAGATACGCAGTATTTT. This codes for CSASSGGADTQYF. The chain links TRBV20-1 to TRBJ2-3; D is perhaps TRBD1 or TRBD2 (6 bases each). This CDR3 comprises 13 residues. CDR1 is DFQATT and CDR2 is SNEGSKA in the germline V gene (reference sequence). V was trimmed by 3 bases and J by 4 bases, leaving 11 bases between them.

This clonotype occurred a few times. The chain employs TRBV7-9 and TRBJ2-7, with TRBD2 as a possible D gene (5 bases). Looked up from germline, CDR1 is SEHNR and CDR2 is FQNEAQ (reference sequence). This CDR3 is built from 11 residues. The ends were cut back, 8 bases at V and 4 bases at J, with 9 bases in the middle. CDR3: CASYEGYEQYF. CDR3 DNA sequence: TGTGCCAGCTACGAGGGATACGAGCAGTACTTC.

This clonotype appeared a few times. The chain has TRBV6-6 and TRBJ2-3, with 12 positions matching TRBD2. The CDR3 loop spans 18 amino acids. Losses at the gene ends were 8 bases for V and 0 bases for J; bases not matched to a gene: 12. Per the germline V gene, CDR1 is MNHNY and CDR2 is SVGAGI (reference sequence). CDR3 bases: TGTGCCAGCGGATACGGACTAGCGGGGAAAATTAGCACAGATACGCAGTATTTT. Its translation is CASGYGLAGKISTDTQYF.

This clonotype showed up just a few times. The J gene is TRBJ2-4, the V gene TRBV21-1; the table's D gene call, TRBD2, was not cross checked with the DNA. TRBV21-1 is given as a pseudogene. The CDR3 consists of 17 residues. The chain's CDR3 is CASSKVQRMSSKNIQYF. The CDR3, as DNA: TGTGCCAGCAGCAAAGTTCAGCGGATGAGTTCCAAAAACATTCAGTACTTC.

CDR3 nucleotides: TGTGCCACCAGCATTGGTCAGGCTTATAATTCACCCCTCCACTTT. Translating gives CATSIGQAYNSPLHF. The chain links TRBV6-1 to TRBJ1-6; D unresolved. This CDR3 spans 15 amino acids. Trimming cost V 10 bases and J 4 bases, with 17 bases left between them. Germline CDR1 and CDR2: MNHNS and SASEGT.

A few counts support this clonotype. The gene calls are TRBV20-1 and TRBJ2-3; D is unclear. Germline V gives CDR1 DFQATT, CDR2 SNEGSKA (reference sequence). This CDR3 region has 13 residues. Trimming shortened V by 1 base and J by 2 bases, and 7 bases separated the two germline ends. The DNA of the CDR3 is TGCAGTGCTAGAGCGGCTTCCACAGATACGCAGTATTTT. It encodes CSARAASTDTQYF.